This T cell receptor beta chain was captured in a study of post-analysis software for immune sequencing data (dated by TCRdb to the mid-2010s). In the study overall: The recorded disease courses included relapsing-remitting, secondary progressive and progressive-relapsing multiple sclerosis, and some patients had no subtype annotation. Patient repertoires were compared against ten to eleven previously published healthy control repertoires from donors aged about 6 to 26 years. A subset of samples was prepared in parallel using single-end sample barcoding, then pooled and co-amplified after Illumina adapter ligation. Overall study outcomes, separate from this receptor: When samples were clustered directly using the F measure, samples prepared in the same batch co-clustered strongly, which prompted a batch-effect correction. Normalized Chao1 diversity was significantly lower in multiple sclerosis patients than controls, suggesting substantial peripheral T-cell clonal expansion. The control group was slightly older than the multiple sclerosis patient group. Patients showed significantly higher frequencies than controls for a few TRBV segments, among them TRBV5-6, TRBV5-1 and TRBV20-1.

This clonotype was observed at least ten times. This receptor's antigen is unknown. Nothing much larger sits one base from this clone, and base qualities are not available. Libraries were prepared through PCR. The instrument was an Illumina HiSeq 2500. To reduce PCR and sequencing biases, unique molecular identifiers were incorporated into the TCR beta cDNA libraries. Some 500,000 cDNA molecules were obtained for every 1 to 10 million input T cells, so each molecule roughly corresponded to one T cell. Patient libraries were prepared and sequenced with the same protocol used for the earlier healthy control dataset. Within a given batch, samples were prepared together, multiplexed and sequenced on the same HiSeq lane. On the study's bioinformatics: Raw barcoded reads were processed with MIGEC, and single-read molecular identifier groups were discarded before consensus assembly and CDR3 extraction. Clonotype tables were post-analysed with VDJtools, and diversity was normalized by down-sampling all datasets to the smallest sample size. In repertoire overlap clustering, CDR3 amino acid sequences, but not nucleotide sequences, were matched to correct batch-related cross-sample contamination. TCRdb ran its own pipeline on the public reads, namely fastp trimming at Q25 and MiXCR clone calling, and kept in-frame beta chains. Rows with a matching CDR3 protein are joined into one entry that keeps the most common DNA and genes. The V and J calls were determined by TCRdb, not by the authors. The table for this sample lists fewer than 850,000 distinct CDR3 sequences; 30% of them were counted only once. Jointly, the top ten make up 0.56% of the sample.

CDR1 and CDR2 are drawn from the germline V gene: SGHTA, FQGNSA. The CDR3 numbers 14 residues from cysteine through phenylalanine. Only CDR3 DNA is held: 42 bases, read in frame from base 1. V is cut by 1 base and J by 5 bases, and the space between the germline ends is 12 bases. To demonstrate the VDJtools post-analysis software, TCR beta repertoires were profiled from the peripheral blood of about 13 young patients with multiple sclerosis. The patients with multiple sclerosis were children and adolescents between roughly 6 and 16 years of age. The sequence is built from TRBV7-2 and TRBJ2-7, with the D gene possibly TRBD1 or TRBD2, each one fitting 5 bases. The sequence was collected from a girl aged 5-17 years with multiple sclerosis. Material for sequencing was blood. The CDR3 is CASSLGSGAHEQYF. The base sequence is TGTGCCAGCAGCTTAGGCTCCGGGGCCCACGAGCAGTACTTC.